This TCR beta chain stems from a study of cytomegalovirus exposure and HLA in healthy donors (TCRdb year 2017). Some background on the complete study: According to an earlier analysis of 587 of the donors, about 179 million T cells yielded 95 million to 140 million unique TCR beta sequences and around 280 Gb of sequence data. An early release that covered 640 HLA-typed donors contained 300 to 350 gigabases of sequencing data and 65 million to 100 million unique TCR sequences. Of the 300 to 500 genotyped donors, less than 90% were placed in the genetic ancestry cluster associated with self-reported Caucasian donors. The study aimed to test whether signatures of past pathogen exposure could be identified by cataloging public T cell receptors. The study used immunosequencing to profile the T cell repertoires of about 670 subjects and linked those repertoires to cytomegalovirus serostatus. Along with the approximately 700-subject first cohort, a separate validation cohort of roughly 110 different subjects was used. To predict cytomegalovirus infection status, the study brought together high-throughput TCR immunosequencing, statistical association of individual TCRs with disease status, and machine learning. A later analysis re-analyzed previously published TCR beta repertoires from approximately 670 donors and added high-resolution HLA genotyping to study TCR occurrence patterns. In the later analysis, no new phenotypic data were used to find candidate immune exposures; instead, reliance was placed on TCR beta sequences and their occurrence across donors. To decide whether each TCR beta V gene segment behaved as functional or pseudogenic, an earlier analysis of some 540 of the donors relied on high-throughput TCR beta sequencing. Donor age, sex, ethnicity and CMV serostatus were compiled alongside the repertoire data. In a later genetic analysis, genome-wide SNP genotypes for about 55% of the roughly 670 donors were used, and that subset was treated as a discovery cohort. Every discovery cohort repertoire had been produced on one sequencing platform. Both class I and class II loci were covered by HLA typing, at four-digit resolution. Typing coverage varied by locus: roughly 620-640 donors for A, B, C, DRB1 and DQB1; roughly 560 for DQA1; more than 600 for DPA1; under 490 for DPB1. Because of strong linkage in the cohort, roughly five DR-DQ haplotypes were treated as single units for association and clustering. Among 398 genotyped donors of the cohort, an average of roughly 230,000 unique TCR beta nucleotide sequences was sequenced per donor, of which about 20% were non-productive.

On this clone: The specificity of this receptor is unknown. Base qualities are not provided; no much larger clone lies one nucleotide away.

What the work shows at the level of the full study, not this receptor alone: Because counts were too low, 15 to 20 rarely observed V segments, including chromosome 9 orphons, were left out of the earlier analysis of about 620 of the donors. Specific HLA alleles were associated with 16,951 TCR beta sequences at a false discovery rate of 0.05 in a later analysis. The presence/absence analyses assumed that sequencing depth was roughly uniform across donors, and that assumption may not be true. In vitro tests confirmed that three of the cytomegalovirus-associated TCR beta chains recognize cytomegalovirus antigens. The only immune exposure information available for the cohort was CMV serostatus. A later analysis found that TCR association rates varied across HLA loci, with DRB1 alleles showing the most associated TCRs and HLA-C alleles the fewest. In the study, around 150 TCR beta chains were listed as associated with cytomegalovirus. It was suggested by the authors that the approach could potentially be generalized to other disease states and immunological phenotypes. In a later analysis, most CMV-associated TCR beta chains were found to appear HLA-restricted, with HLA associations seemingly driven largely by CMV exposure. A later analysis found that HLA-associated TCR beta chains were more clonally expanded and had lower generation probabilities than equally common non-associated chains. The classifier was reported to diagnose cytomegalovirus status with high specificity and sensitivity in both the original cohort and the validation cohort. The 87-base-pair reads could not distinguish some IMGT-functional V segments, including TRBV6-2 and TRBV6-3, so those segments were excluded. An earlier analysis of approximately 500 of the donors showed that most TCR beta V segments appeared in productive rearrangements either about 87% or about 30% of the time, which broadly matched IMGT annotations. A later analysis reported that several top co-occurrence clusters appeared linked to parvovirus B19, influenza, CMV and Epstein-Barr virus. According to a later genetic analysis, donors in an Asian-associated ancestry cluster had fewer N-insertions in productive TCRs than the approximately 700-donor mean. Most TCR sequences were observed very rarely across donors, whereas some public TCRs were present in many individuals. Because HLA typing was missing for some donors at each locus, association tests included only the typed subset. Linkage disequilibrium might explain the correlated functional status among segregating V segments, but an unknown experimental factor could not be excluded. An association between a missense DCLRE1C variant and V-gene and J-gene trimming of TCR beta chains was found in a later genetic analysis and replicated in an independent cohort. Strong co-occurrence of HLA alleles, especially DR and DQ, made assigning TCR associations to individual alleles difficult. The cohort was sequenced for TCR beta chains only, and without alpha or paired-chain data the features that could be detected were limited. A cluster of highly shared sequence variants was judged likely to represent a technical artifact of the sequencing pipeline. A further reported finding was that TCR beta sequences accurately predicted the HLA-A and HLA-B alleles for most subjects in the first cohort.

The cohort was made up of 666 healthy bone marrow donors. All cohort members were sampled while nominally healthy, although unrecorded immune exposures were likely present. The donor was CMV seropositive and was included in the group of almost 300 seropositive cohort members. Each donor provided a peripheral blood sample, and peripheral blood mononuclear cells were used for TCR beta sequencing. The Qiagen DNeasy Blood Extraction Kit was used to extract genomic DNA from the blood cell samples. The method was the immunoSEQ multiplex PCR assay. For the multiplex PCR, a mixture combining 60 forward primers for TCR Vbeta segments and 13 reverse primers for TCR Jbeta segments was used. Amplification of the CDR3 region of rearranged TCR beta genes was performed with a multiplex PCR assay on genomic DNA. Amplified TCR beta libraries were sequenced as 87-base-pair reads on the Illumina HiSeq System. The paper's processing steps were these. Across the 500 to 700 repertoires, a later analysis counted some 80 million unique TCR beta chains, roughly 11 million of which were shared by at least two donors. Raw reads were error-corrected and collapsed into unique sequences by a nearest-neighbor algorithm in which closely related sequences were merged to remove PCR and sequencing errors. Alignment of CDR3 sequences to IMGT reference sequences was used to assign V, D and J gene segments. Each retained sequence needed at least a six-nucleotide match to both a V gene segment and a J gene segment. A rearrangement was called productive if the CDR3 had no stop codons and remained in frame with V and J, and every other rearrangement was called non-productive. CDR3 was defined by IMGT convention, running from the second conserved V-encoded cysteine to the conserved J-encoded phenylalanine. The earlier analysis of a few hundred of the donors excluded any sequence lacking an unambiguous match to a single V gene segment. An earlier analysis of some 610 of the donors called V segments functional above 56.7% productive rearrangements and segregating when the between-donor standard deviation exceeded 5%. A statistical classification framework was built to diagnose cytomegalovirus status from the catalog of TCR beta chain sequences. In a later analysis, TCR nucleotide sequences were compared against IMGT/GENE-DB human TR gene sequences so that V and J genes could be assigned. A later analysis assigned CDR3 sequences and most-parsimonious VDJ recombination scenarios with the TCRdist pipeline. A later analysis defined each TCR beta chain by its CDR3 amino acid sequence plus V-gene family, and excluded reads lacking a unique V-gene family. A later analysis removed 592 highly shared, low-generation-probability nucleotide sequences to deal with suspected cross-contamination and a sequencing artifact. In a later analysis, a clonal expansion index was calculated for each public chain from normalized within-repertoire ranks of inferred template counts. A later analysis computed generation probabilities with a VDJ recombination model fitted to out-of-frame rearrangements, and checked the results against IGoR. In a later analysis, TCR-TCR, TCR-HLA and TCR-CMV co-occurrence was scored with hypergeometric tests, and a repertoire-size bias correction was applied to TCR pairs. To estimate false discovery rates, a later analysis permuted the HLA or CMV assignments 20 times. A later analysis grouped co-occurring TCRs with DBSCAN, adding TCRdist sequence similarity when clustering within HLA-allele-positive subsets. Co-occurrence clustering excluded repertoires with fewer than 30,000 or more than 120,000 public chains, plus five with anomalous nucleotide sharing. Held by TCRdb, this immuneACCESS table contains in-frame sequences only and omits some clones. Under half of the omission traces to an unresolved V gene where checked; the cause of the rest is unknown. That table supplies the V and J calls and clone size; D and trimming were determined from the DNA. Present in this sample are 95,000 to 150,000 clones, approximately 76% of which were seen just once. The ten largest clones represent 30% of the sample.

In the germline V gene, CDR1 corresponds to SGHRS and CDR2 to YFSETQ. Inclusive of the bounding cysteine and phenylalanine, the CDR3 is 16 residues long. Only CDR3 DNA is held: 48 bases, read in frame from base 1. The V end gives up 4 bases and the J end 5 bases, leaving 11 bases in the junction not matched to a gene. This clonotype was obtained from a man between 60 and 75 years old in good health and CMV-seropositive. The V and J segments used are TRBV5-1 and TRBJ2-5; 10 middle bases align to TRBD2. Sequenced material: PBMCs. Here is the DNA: TGCGCCAGCAGCCGGGAGGTAGCGGGAGGTTGGGAGACCCAGTACTTC. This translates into CASSREVAGGWETQYF.